This paragraph covers one TCR beta chain sequence. The antigen is not known. The CDR3 is 12 residues long. Germline values: CDR1 LNHDA, CDR2 SQIVND (reference sequence). Trimming cost V 9 bases and J 2 bases, with 10 bases left between them. The data originate from a study of T cell responses to AZD1222 COVID-19 vaccine. Findings and limits, study-wide: The study found vaccine-associated CD4 TCRs spanning spike, dominant at 160-218 and 743-854. Compared with day 0, the breadth and depth of the Spike-specific TCR repertoire rose significantly after two doses of AZD1222. Just a handful of people given AZD1222 tested seropositive at baseline. Repertoire sampling was restricted to post-peak T cell response timepoints.

Data came from immunoSEQ multiplex PCR; TCRdb stores just in-frame clones and leaves some out. The table has tens of thousands of clones, 88% seen once. V gene TRBV19 combines with J gene TRBJ1-1; a possible D gene is TRBD1 (6 bases). The sequence came from an adult who received the AZD1222 COVID-19 vaccine. Sample: peripheral blood, taken 28 days after the second AZD1222 dose. The DNA of the CDR3 is TGTGCCAGCGGGACATTCAACACTGAAGCTTTCTTT. Translation: CASGTFNTEAFF.